This TCR beta chain was captured in a study of blood T cell repertoires in COVID-19. The wider study: The United States, Italy and Spain provided the acute and convalescent COVID-19 samples. PBMCs, B-cell-depleted T cells, or T cells provided the cDNA or gDNA that made up the material.

The CDR3 is made up of 13 amino acids. Trimming cost V 6 bases and J 0 bases, with 12 bases left between them. Germline loops: CDR1 SQVTM, CDR2 ANQGSEA. Participants' reported clinical history set cohort assignment. Sequencing used immunoSEQ multiplex PCR; TCRdb keeps in-frame clones, though not all of them. The sample has around 290,000 clones; roughly 90% are singletons. Sequencing used PBMCs or T cells enriched from blood (not recorded which). The J gene is TRBJ2-7, the V gene TRBV29-1, with no clear D. The sequence came from a woman in her 40s who had recovered from COVID-19. The CDR3 loop is CSVAPGGSYEQYF. CDR3 DNA sequence: TGCAGCGTCGCCCCTGGCGGCTCCTACGAGCAGTACTTC.